The rows below give T cell receptor beta chains drawn from one sample of a study of blood T cell repertoires in COVID-19. Sequencing used immunoSEQ multiplex PCR; TCRdb keeps in-frame clones, though not all of them. This sample has around 330,000 clones, with 89% found just once. The sample comprised PBMCs or T cells enriched from blood (not recorded which). These receptors all stem from a man in his sixties who had recovered from COVID-19. Both conserved end residues are trimmed from each CDR3.

TRBV24-1,TRBJ1-1,ATRGDMNTEAF
TRBV6-4,TRBJ2-3,AITQNTDTQY
TRBV7-6,TRBJ1-1,ASTDRGRTEAF
TRBV11-1,TRBJ1-1,ASSLKPEGTNTEAF
TRBV9,TRBJ2-5,ASSVTSGETQY
TRBV18,TRBJ2-1,ASSPYSGGENEQF
TRBV2,TRBJ2-3,ACWKQGPQY
TRBV5-1,TRBJ1-1,ASSFNAGINTEAF
TRBV24-1,TRBJ1-5,ATSETPRDIYSNQPQH
TRBV19,TRBJ2-3,ASSIGTHSTDTQY
TRBV6-2/TRBV6-3,TRBJ2-1,ASSYGPGGYEQF
TRBV5-4,TRBJ2-5,ASSLVRGRQETQY
TRBV7-2,TRBJ1-2,ASSNYQGDYGYT
TRBV7-6,TRBJ2-7,ASSPGQRPYEQY
TRBV7-2,TRBJ2-7,ASSDRGTSSYEQY
TRBV4-1,TRBJ2-1,ASSQVLVSGVYNEQF
TRBV19,TRBJ2-1,ASSSTIINEQF
TRBV19,TRBJ2-1,ASSPTSGGPYNEQF
TRBV7-6,TRBJ2-7,ASSPGLNYEQY
TRBV10-3,TRBJ1-2,AISESLGTGGRYQNGYT
TRBV18,TRBJ1-3,ASSQTTGTGNTIY
TRBV28,TRBJ2-7,ASSPILRLAGHPYEQY
TRBV7-6,TRBJ1-5,ASSLGPPGVGGNQPQH
TRBV5-1,TRBJ2-2,ASSLVPSGAGELF
TRBV24-1,TRBJ1-5,ATSDLTGGNQPQH
TRBV30,TRBJ1-1,AWNRVLTEAF
TRBV7-9,TRBJ1-5,ASTQTGGKQPQH
TRBV5-1,TRBJ2-5,ASSLAPTGGGETQY
TRBV11-2,TRBJ2-1,ASSYRGRDYNEQF
TRBV5-4,TRBJ2-1,ASSLELAGARNEQF
TRBV11-2,TRBJ1-6,ASSAQPGDSSPLH
TRBV3-1/TRBV3-2,TRBJ1-3,ASSQTGGRAGNTIY
TRBV5-1,TRBJ2-1,ASSSDNLNYNEQF
TRBV29-1,TRBJ2-2,VTTGTSGRDTGELF
TRBV2,TRBJ1-1,ASSNGGQNSEAF
TRBV21-1,TRBJ2-3,ASSKTPYEDTQY
TRBV3-1/TRBV3-2,TRBJ2-1,ASSWKAGLAGANEQF
TRBV5-4,TRBJ2-2,ASSLAGGAVTGELF
TRBV27,TRBJ2-7,ASRLQGVRYEQY